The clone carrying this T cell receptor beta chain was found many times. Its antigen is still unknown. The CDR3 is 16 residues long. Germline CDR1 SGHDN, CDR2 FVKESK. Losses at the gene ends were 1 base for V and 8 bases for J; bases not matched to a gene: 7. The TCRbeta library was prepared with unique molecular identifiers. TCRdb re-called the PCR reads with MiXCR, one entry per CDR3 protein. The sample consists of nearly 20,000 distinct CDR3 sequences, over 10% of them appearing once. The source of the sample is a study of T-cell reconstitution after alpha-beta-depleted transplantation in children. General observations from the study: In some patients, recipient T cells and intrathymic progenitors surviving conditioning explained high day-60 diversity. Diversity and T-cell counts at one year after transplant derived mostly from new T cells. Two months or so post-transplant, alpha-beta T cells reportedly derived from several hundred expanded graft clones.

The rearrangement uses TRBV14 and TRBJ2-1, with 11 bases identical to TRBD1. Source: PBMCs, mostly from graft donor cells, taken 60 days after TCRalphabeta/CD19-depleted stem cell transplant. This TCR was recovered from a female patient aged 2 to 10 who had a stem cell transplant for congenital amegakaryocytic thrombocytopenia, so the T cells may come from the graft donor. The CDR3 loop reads CASSQVRTGGRDEQFF. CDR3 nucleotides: TGTGCCAGCAGCCAAGTGAGGACAGGGGGCAGGGATGAGCAGTTCTTC.